This T cell receptor (beta chain) originates from a study of cytomegalovirus exposure and HLA in healthy donors. The study's findings and limits: The study labeled under 200 TCR beta chains cytomegalovirus-associated. Rare TCR sequences predominated, though certain public TCRs were found in many donors. Some highly shared sequence variants likely arose as a pipeline artifact.

The CDR3 covers 15 residues. V was cut by 1 base and J by 2 bases, with 10 bases left in between. Germline-derived CDR1 and CDR2 are SGHTA and FQGNSA. As concerns this clone: Its antigen is undetermined.

It was with 60 Vbeta and 13 Jbeta primers that the PCR ran. The data were produced by immunoSEQ multiplex PCR, yet TCRdb's version contains in-frame clones alone and is incomplete. The sample yields about 120,000 clones, roughly 9% seen once. The receptor's source is a woman in her forties in good health and CMV-seropositive. V is TRBV7-2 and J is TRBJ2-3; D is unresolved. Sequenced sample: PBMCs. CDR3 DNA sequence: TGTGCCAGCAGCTTAGTTGGGCCCGACACAGATACGCAGTATTTT. Encoded protein: CASSLVGPDTDTQYF.